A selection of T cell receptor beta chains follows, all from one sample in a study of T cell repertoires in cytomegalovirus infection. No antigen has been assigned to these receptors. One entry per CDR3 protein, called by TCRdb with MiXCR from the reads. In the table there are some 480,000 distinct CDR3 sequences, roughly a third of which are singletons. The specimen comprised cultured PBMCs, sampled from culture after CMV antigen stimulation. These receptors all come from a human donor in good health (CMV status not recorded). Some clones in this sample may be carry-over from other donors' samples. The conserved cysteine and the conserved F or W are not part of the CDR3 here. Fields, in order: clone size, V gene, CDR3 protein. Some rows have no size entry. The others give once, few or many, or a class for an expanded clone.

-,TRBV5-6,ASRAGRYPPNIQY
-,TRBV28,ASSLAGEGSGLRQRHPYGYT
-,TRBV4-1,ASSQVGGIDEQF
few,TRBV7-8,ASSLTASTYEQY
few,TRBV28,ASSLAPWSGMGQDTQY
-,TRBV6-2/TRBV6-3,ASSYRIAGFGEQF
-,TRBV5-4,ASIHNDVWGDTGELF
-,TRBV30,AWSFTGYGNTIY
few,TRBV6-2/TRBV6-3,ASRVTGMNTEAF
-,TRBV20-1,SAGTSGRRDEQF
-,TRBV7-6,ASTQGRGEAF
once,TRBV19,ASSIRQGTEAF
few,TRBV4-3,ASSHGVTLAKNIQY
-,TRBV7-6,ASTTGGGNTIY
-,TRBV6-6,ASSYLRQGVNYEQY
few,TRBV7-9,ASSLGISTEAF
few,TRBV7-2,ASSQEGTGPETQY
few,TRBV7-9,ASSWGQGLYNEQF
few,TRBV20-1,SARDSVGQGDSYEQY
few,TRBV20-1,SASDPGGRLSYEQY
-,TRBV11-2,ASSLLAGVARETQY
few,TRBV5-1,ASSSQFIAGGTNTGELF